This TCR beta chain was recovered during a study of response to subunit inactivated influenza vaccine. V was cut by 0 bases and J by 4 bases, with 10 bases left in between. CDR3 size: 15 residues. This clonotype was counted between two and nine times. TCRdb called the RT-PCR reads again in MiXCR, with one record for every CDR3 protein. Among just under 550,000 distinct CDR3 sequences listed, less than 25% were seen once. These same records also appear under a second study, on T cells expressing NK-cell markers. That report adds: The cDNA for TCR beta came from 5'RACE template switching with UMIs. Among eight sequenced donors, seven carried HCMV seropositivity while one was seronegative. A handful of donors showed these clonotypes also leading the CD3+CD56-NKG2C+ fraction. Questions lingered over whether expanded NKG2C+ T cell clones were HCMV-specific.

This sequence joins TRBV12-3 or TRBV12-4 and TRBJ2-4; D gene unclear. The receptor was isolated from a man aged 45-60 years who received an inactivated influenza vaccine. This material consisted of CD4+ T cells sorted from PBMCs, taken 11 to 12 days after vaccination. CDR3 protein: CASSLARLGKNIQYF. CDR3 coding DNA: TGTGCCAGCAGTTTAGCCCGCCTCGGGAAAAACATTCAGTACTTC.